What follows are 29 T cell receptor beta chains derived from one specimen sequenced in a study of blood T cell repertoires in COVID-19. Measured with immunoSEQ multiplex PCR; TCRdb has only the in-frame clones, and not every one. The table shows about 130,000 clones, with roughly 85% occurring only once. Sequencing input: peripheral blood. The receptors derive from a woman of 80 years or more with acute or convalescent COVID-19.

The gene calls are TRBV12-5 and TRBJ1-5; 8 bases align to TRBD1. Germline V gene data show CDR1 as LGHNT and CDR2 as FRNRAP. The CDR3 covers 16 residues. Unmatched junction bases numbered 6, after V lost 1 base and J lost 4 bases. The DNA for the CDR3 is TGTGCTAGTGGTTTGGACGACAGGGGCCCTAATCAGCCCCAGCATTTT. Translation: CASGLDDRGPNQPQHF.

The V call is TRBV5-1, the J call TRBJ1-4; the match to TRBD1 covers 8 bases. Per germline, CDR1 SGHRS and CDR2 YFSETQ. Trimming took 4 bases from V and 5 from J; bases not matched to a gene: 4. This CDR3 has 14 amino acids. Here the CDR3 reads CASSAGQENEKLFF. The CDR3 DNA sequence: TGCGCCAGCAGCGCGGGACAGGAAAATGAAAAACTGTTTTTT. Looking up the rest from reference TRBV5-1 and TRBJ1-4 gives the full variable domain: KAGVTQTPRYLIKTRGQQVTLSCSPISGHRSVSWYQQTPGQGLQFLFEYFSETQRNKGNFPGRFSGRQFSNSRSEMNVSTLELGDSALYLCASSAGQENEKLFFGSGTQLSVL.

The chain combines TRBV7-3 with TRBJ2-1; a possible D gene is TRBD2 (6 bases). The CDR3 has 14 residues. V was pared by 5 bases and J by 3 bases, with 11 bases between. Germline V gene lookup returns CDR1 SGHTA and CDR2 FQGTGA. The CDR3 sequence is CASSEDGGYNEQFF. DNA of the CDR3: TGTGCCAGCAGCGAAGACGGGGGCTACAATGAGCAGTTCTTC.

The rearrangement uses TRBV9 and TRBJ1-2; 8 nucleotides match TRBD1. Unmatched junction bases numbered 10, after V lost 4 bases and J lost 2 bases. The CDR3 extends over 16 amino acids. CDR1 SGDLS and CDR2 YYNGEE come from the germline V gene. The CDR3, as DNA: TGTGCCAGCAGCCTCGCAGGACAGGGAGAGAACTATGGCTACACCTTC. Its protein is CASSLAGQGENYGYTF.

The chain carries TRBV6-5 and TRBJ1-5; tentatively, D is TRBD1 (6 bases). Trimming pared 6 bases from V and 3 bases from J, leaving 15 bases between. The CDR3 is 15 amino acids. Germline V gene sequence: CDR1 MNHEY, CDR2 SVGAGI. CDR3 DNA sequence: TGTGCCAGCAGACCGGACAGCCGATCCAATCAGCCCCAGCATTTT. Protein sequence: CASRPDSRSNQPQHF.

V usage is TRBV5-8 and J usage is TRBJ1-2; 7 nucleotides line up with TRBD1. This CDR3 contains 13 residues. V dropped 2 bases and J dropped 2; count of bases not matched to a gene: 0. Germline CDR1 reads SGHTS; CDR2 reads YDEGEE. CDR3 nucleotide sequence: TGTGCCAGCAGCTTCAGGGGGAACTATGGCTACACCTTC. The encoded protein is CASSFRGNYGYTF.

CDR3 sequence: CASSADRGSPEAFF. Here the CDR3 DNA reads TGTGCCAGCTCAGCAGACAGGGGGTCCCCTGAAGCTTTCTTT. This chain uses TRBV18 with TRBJ1-1, with 9 bases fitting TRBD1. With 5 bases clipped from V and 6 bases from J, the junction kept 7 bases outside the gene matches. Germline CDR1 and CDR2: KGHSH and LQKENI. The CDR3 totals 14 residues.

V gene TRBV14 combines with J gene TRBJ1-1; no clear D. CDR3 size: 12 residues. Germline CDR1 and CDR2: SGHDN and FVKESK. Trimming cost V 4 bases and J 8 bases, with 11 bases left between them. CDR3 loop: CASSPLAKEAFF. The CDR3 bases are TGTGCCAGCAGCCCACTCGCCAAAGAAGCTTTCTTT.

The gene calls are TRBV2 and TRBJ1-2; D not resolved. The length of the CDR3 is 14 residues. The V gene lost 6 bases and the J gene lost 4 bases, with 15 bases spanning the gap. CDR1 is SNHLY and CDR2 is FYNNEI in the germline V gene. The CDR3 DNA reads as TGTGCCAGCAGCCCCGGACCGGGAAGCTATGGCTACACCTTC. This sequence encodes CASSPGPGSYGYTF.

The chain recombines TRBV18 with TRBJ1-1; D not certain. V was shortened by 3 bases and J by 5 bases, with 10 bases between the two germline ends. The CDR3 covers 13 residues. The germline gives CDR1 KGHSH, CDR2 LQKENI. DNA for the CDR3: TGTGCCAGCTCACCTTCTTACACAACTGAAGCTTTCTTT. Translation: CASSPSYTTEAFF.

Only one count was recorded for this clone. The V and J genes are TRBV3-1 (or the pseudogene TRBV3-2) and TRBJ2-1; D is perhaps TRBD2 (6 bases). Germline V gives CDR1 LGHDT, CDR2 YNNKEL (reference sequence). V gave up 5 bases and J gave up 3 bases, with 14 bases separating them. The CDR3 covers 15 residues. The DNA of the CDR3 is TGTGCCAGCAGCGGACCGGGACTGTACTACAATGAGCAGTTCTTC. It specifies CASSGPGLYYNEQFF.

The chain has TRBV24-1 and TRBJ2-2, with 10 bases fitting TRBD1. Germline V lookup: CDR1 KGHDR, CDR2 SFDVKD. The V segment lost 4 bases and the J segment 1 base; nucleotides outside the gene matches: 5. This CDR3 contains 17 residues. In DNA form, the CDR3 reads TGTGCCACCAGTGACAGGACAGGGGGAAGGAACACCGGGGAGCTGTTTTTT. The encoded protein is CATSDRTGGRNTGELFF.

The rearrangement uses TRBV28 and TRBJ1-2; tentative D call: TRBD1 (6 bases). The germline CDR1 and CDR2 sequences are MDHEN and SYDVKM. The CDR3 covers 17 residues. Trimming removed 2 bases from V and 4 bases from J, with 20 bases in between. The CDR3 reads CASSLRVARTVSYGYTF. CDR3 nucleotides: TGTGCCAGCAGTTTACGAGTGGCTCGGACAGTCTCCTATGGCTACACCTTC.

The gene calls are TRBV6-5 and TRBJ1-5, with 7 positions matching TRBD1. The CDR3 runs 16 residues. The V segment lost 0 bases and the J segment 7 bases; nucleotides outside the gene matches: 9. The germline V gene has CDR1 MNHEY and CDR2 SVGAGI. CDR3 sequence: CASSYSNRGPGQPQHF. CDR3 in DNA: TGTGCCAGCAGTTACTCGAACAGGGGACCGGGGCAGCCCCAGCATTTT.

The chain recombines TRBV3-1 (or the pseudogene TRBV3-2) with TRBJ2-3, with a weak D call TRBD1 (5 bases). V dropped 2 bases and J dropped 1 base, with 13 bases sitting between them. The CDR3 has 16 residues. Germline values: CDR1 LGHDT, CDR2 YNNKEL (reference sequence). CDR3 bases: TGTGCCAGCAGCCAATACACAGGTCATGGCACAGATACGCAGTATTTT. The encoded protein is CASSQYTGHGTDTQYF.

The chain carries TRBV10-3 and TRBJ2-7; the D is unclear. The CDR3 spans 13 residues. V was trimmed by 3 bases and J by 1 base, leaving 7 bases between them. Germline V gene data show CDR1 as ENHRY and CDR2 as SYGVKD. CDR3 DNA: TGTGCCATCAGTGACACACTATCCTACGAGCAGTACGTC. This translates into CAISDTLSYEQYV.

This clone was picked up a small number of times. V usage is TRBV14 and J usage is TRBJ2-7; D gene uncertain. V was shortened by 1 base and J by 2 bases, with 12 bases between the two germline ends. Germline V gene lookup returns CDR1 SGHDN and CDR2 FVKESK. The CDR3 sequence is 15 residues long. CDR3 protein: CASSQGLRIPYEQYF. DNA of the CDR3: TGTGCCAGCAGCCAAGGACTCCGGATCCCCTACGAGCAGTACTTC.

In DNA, the CDR3 is TGTGCCAGCAGCTTAGTGAGGAGTGAAAAACTGTTTTTT. This encodes CASSLVRSEKLFF. This chain joins TRBV7-9 and TRBJ1-4; D is unclear. CDR1 and CDR2 from the germline V gene are SEHNR and FQNEAQ (reference sequence). The ends were cut back, 1 base at V and 7 bases at J, with 7 bases in the middle. The CDR3 has 13 residues.

This rearrangement joins TRBV5-1 to TRBJ1-3; D is undetermined. Germline CDR1 reads SGHRS; CDR2 reads YFSETQ. V was pared by 2 bases and J by 4 bases, with 4 bases between. The length of the CDR3 is 12 residues. This CDR3 reads CASSLTGNTIYF. The CDR3 DNA reads TGCGCCAGCAGCTTAACAGGAAACACCATATATTTT.

This chain connects TRBV7-9 to TRBJ1-4; 8 nucleotides agree with TRBD1. The CDR3 loop spans 14 amino acids. J was trimmed by 6 bases and V by 2 bases; bases with no gene match: 2. The germline V gene encodes CDR1 SEHNR and CDR2 FQNEAQ (reference sequence). The CDR3 region has the DNA TGTGCCAGCAGCTTACAGGGGGCGTATGAAAAACTGTTTTTT. It codes for CASSLQGAYEKLFF.

The V call is TRBV6-6, the J call TRBJ2-7, with 7 positions matching TRBD1. The CDR3 extends over 14 amino acids. Per the germline V gene, CDR1 is MNHNY and CDR2 is SVGAGI (reference sequence). After removal of 4 bases from V and 3 bases from J, the junction contained 6 bases not matched to a gene. The CDR3 protein is CASSLGGAGYEQYF. The CDR3 nucleotides read TGTGCCAGCAGTTTAGGGGGCGCTGGCTACGAGCAGTACTTC.

The gene calls are TRBV7-2 and TRBJ2-4, with D maybe TRBD1 (6 bases). The CDR3 has 18 amino acids. Trimming took off 1 base at V and 0 bases at J, with 16 bases between the two ends. The germline CDR1 and CDR2 sequences are SGHTA and FQGNSA. CDR3 in DNA: TGTGCCAGCAGCTTAGGGACAGACTTGAACCTAGCCAAAAACATTCAGTACTTC. Translated, it gives CASSLGTDLNLAKNIQYF.

This chain uses TRBV10-3 with TRBJ1-5; TRBD1 matches 7 bases. V dropped 6 bases and J dropped 3; count of bases not matched to a gene: 5. Germline lookup yields CDR1 ENHRY and CDR2 SYGVKD. This CDR3 region has 14 residues. CDR3 residues: CAISRDSPNQPQHF. The CDR3 DNA follows: TGTGCCATCAGCCGGGACAGCCCCAATCAGCCCCAGCATTTT.

The rearrangement joins TRBV27 to TRBJ1-5, with D perhaps matching TRBD1 (5 bases). CDR1 is MNHEY, CDR2 SMNVEV, per germline (reference sequence). This CDR3 spans 14 amino acids. V lost 3 bases and J lost 1, with 7 bases in between. The CDR3 reads CASSFGGSNQPQHF. CDR3 coding DNA: TGTGCCAGCAGTTTCGGGGGGAGCAATCAGCCCCAGCATTTT.

The V call is TRBV5-5, the J call TRBJ2-3, with a possible D match to TRBD1 (5 bases). The CDR3 consists of 14 residues. Between the trimmed V and J ends, which lost 0 bases and 5 bases, there was a span of 10 bases. The germline V gene has CDR1 SGHKS and CDR2 YYEKEE (reference sequence). Here the CDR3 DNA reads TGTGCCAGCAGCTTGGGCCAGCAGGGAGATACGCAGTATTTT. Its translation is CASSLGQQGDTQYF. Full variable domain (remainder filled in from reference TRBV5-5 and TRBJ2-3): DAGVTQSPTHLIKTRGQQVTLRCSPISGHKSVSWYQQVLGQGPQFIFQYYEKEERGRGNFPDRFSARQFPNYSSELNVNALLLGDSALYLCASSLGQQGDTQYFGPGTRLTVL.

CDR3 residues: CASSLFSGGALGNEQFF. CDR3 DNA sequence: TGTGCCAGCAGCTTATTTAGCGGGGGGGCCTTGGGCAATGAGCAGTTCTTC. The chain couples TRBV7-2 to TRBJ2-1, with TRBD2 identical over 11 bases. With V trimmed by 2 bases and J by 6 bases, 9 bases remained unmatched. The germline CDR1 and CDR2 sequences are SGHTA and FQGNSA. CDR3 size: 17 residues.

V is TRBV5-1 and J is TRBJ2-2; TRBD1 matches at 8 bases. J gave up 8 bases and V 3 bases, and 6 bases lay outside the gene matches. The CDR3 spans 14 residues. Germline V gene sequence: CDR1 SGHRS, CDR2 YFSETQ. The CDR3 spells CASSWTGSTGELFF. As DNA, the CDR3 is TGCGCCAGCAGCTGGACAGGGTCGACGGGGGAGCTGTTTTTT.

The chain recombines TRBV4-2 with TRBJ1-2, with 7 nucleotides matching TRBD1. J lost 5 bases, V lost 0 bases, and 15 bases had no gene match. The CDR3 runs to 18 residues. The germline V gene encodes CDR1 LGHNA and CDR2 YNFKEQ. CDR3 amino acids: CASSQDRGTALLDYGYTF. As DNA, the CDR3 is TGTGCCAGCAGCCAAGATCGAGGGACAGCCCTCCTTGATTATGGCTACACCTTC.

V usage is TRBV29-1 and J usage is TRBJ2-7, with D possibly being TRBD1 (6 bases). The V and J ends lost 0 bases and 7 bases respectively, with 22 bases between them. The CDR3 loop spans 16 amino acids. Per the germline V gene, CDR1 is SQVTM and CDR2 is ANQGSEA. DNA of the CDR3: TGCAGCGTTGAAGACAGGGGACCATCCCAGCCCGGTGAGCAGTACTTC. Its protein is CSVEDRGPSQPGEQYF.